The sequence of this T cell receptor (beta chain) was determined in a study of CD8 T cells in Susac syndrome. General study findings and limits: TCR sequencing and HLA analysis covered a relatively small number of individuals.

This CDR3 region has 13 residues. Per germline, CDR1 SEHNR and CDR2 FQNEAQ (reference sequence). J lost 4 bases, V lost 5 bases, and 5 bases had no gene match. Regarding this clonotype: Its antigen is unknown.

Random hexamers served to reverse transcribe about 0.5 to 1 ug RNA. From the immunoSEQ multiplex PCR reads, TCRdb called clonotypes with MiXCR, one entry per CDR3 protein. The data show around 130,000 distinct CDR3 sequences, 90% to 95% seen once. This chain connects TRBV7-9 to TRBJ2-7; 7 positions agree with TRBD1. Sequencing was performed on CD8+ T cells from PBMCs. The sequence came from a human donor with multiple sclerosis. The CDR3 reads CASSRDSDYEQYF. The CDR3 DNA follows: TGTGCCAGCAGCCGGGACAGCGATTACGAGCAGTACTTC.